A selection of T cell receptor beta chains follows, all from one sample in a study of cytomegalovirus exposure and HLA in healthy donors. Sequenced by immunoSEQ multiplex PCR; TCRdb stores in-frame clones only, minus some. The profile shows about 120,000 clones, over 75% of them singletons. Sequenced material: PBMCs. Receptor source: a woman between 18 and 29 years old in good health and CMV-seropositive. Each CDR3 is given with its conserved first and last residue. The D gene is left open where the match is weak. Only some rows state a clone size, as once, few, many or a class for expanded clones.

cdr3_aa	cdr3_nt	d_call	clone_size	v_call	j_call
CASSFSDSAYEQYF	TGCGCCAGCAGCTTCTCAGACAGCGCCTACGAGCAGTACTTC	.	.	TRBV5-1	TRBJ2-7
CASSLYGGNNSPLHF	TGTGCCAGCAGCTTATATGGGGGGAACAATTCACCCCTCCACTTT	.	once	TRBV7-2	TRBJ1-6
CASSGENRGWYGHTF	TGTGCCAGCAGCGGAGAAAACAGGGGCTGGTATGGCCACACCTTC	TRBD1	.	TRBV9	TRBJ1-2
CASRGFQGLNEKLFF	TGTGCCAGTAGGGGGTTCCAGGGTCTTAATGAAAAACTGTTTTTT	.	.	TRBV19	TRBJ1-4
CSLGQGEKLFF	TGCAGCCTGGGACAGGGCGAAAAACTGTTTTTT	TRBD1	.	TRBV20-1	TRBJ1-4
CASSLGGAGEAFF	TGTGCCAGCAGCTTAGGGGGCGCTGGTGAAGCTTTCTTT	.	.	TRBV13	TRBJ1-1
CASSLSQFSNQPQHF	TGTGCCAGCAGTTTATCACAATTTAGCAATCAGCCCCAGCATTTT	.	.	TRBV27	TRBJ1-5
CAISDRGAPGDTQYF	TGTGCCATCAGTGATCGGGGGGCTCCCGGGGATACGCAGTATTTT	.	.	TRBV10-3	TRBJ2-3
CASGLKTSPIQDTQYF	TGTGCTAGTGGCCTCAAGACTAGCCCTATCCAAGATACGCAGTATTTT	TRBD2	.	TRBV12-5	TRBJ2-3
CASSVATGLKGYEQYF	TGTGCCAGCAGTGTAGCCACGGGACTCAAAGGCTACGAGCAGTACTTC	.	.	TRBV7-9	TRBJ2-7
CASSQDGTGRESQYF	TGTGCCAGCAGCCAAGATGGGACAGGCAGGGAGTCCCAGTACTTC	TRBD1	.	TRBV4-2	TRBJ2-5
CASSQTSGRSYEQYF	TGTGCCAGCAGCCAGACTAGCGGGAGATCCTACGAGCAGTACTTC	TRBD2	.	TRBV7-2	TRBJ2-7
CASGLDWTGGMETQYF	TGTGCTAGTGGTTTGGATTGGACAGGGGGAATGGAGACCCAGTACTTC	TRBD1	.	TRBV12-5	TRBJ2-5
CASSSTSGMSYNEQFF	TGCGCCAGCAGCTCGACTAGCGGGATGTCCTACAATGAGCAGTTCTTC	TRBD2	.	TRBV5-1	TRBJ2-1
CASRSRGGPQTQYF	TGTGCCAGCAGGTCACGGGGGGGTCCGCAGACCCAGTACTTC	TRBD2	.	TRBV2	TRBJ2-5
CASSIGGGVSGELFF	TGTGCCAGTAGTATAGGGGGGGGAGTCTCCGGGGAGCTGTTTTTT	TRBD2	.	TRBV19	TRBJ2-2
CASSSTGAAGDTQYF	TGTGCCAGCAGCTCTACAGGGGCCGCGGGAGATACGCAGTATTTT	TRBD1	.	TRBV7-3	TRBJ2-3
CASSLSKRTGGPFF	TGTGCCAGCAGTTTATCGAAAAGGACAGGGGGGCCTTTCTTT	TRBD1	.	TRBV27	TRBJ1-1
CASSWGDGYTF	TGCGCCAGCAGCTGGGGAGATGGCTACACCTTC	.	.	TRBV5-1	TRBJ1-2
CASSLQGSGNTIYF	TGTGCCAGTAGTCTACAGGGATCTGGAAACACCATATATTTT	.	.	TRBV19	TRBJ1-3
CASRPGFSLDTQYF	TGTGCCAGCAGGCCGGGATTTTCTTTGGATACGCAGTATTTT	.	.	TRBV2	TRBJ2-3
CASSSGLEQDEQYF	TGTGCCAGCAGCTCCGGACTAGAACAGGACGAGCAGTACTTC	TRBD2	.	TRBV5-4	TRBJ2-7
CASSSPRRGTGQYF	TGTGCCAGCAGCTCCCCCCGCAGGGGAACGGGGCAGTACTTC	.	.	TRBV7-6	TRBJ2-7
CASSEAPGIGGDTEAFF	TGTGCCAGCAGTGAAGCGCCAGGGATCGGGGGGGACACTGAAGCTTTCTTT	.	.	TRBV2	TRBJ1-1
CSVPLNRVSAYEQYF	TGCAGCGTGCCCCTCAACCGGGTTTCGGCCTACGAGCAGTACTTC	.	.	TRBV29-1	TRBJ2-7
CATSRGAGQETQYF	TGTGCCACCAGCAGAGGTGCGGGGCAAGAGACCCAGTACTTC	.	.	TRBV15	TRBJ2-5
CASSLGLTPFYGYTF	TGTGCCAGCAGCTTAGGGCTTACACCATTCTATGGCTACACCTTC	.	few	TRBV7-9	TRBJ1-2
CASSGMGQGLVGETQYF	TGTGCCAGCAGCGGGATGGGACAGGGGCTGGTAGGGGAGACCCAGTACTTC	TRBD1	.	TRBV5-6	TRBJ2-5
CSVEGGHGYTF	TGCAGCGTTGAAGGGGGGCATGGCTACACCTTC	.	.	TRBV29-1	TRBJ1-2
CASSETGNGQPQHF	TGCGCCAGCAGCGAGACAGGGAATGGGCAGCCCCAGCATTTT	TRBD1	few	TRBV5-1	TRBJ1-5
CASSFTVTRDMDRGEQFF	TGTGCCAGCAGCTTCACCGTGACCCGGGACATGGATCGGGGTGAGCAGTTCTTC	.	.	TRBV7-9	TRBJ2-1
CATSRDIASGANVLTF	TGTGCCACCAGCAGAGATATAGCATCTGGGGCCAACGTCCTGACTTTC	.	.	TRBV15	TRBJ2-6
CASSALGLAGVNEQFF	TGTGCCAGCAGCGCCTTAGGACTAGCGGGAGTCAATGAGCAGTTCTTC	TRBD2	.	TRBV9	TRBJ2-1
CASSPGLAGGGQYF	TGTGCCAGCAGTCCGGGACTAGCGGGGGGCGGGCAGTACTTC	TRBD2	.	TRBV6-1	TRBJ2-7
CASSPRTGVYEQYF	TGTGCCAGCTCACCACGTACAGGGGTGTACGAGCAGTACTTC	TRBD1	.	TRBV18	TRBJ2-7
CAWRRAGNSPLHF	TGTGCCTGGAGAAGAGCAGGGAATTCACCCCTCCACTTT	.	.	TRBV30	TRBJ1-6
CASSIGQGYYGYTF	TGTGCCAGCAGCATAGGACAGGGGTACTATGGCTACACCTTC	TRBD1	.	TRBV5-6	TRBJ1-2
CASEQGVLNTEAFF	TGTGCCTCTGAGCAGGGGGTGTTAAACACTGAAGCTTTCTTT	TRBD1	.	TRBV30	TRBJ1-1
CASSDTGMSSGNTIYF	TGCGCCAGCAGCGATACAGGTATGAGCTCTGGAAACACCATATATTTT	.	.	TRBV4-3	TRBJ1-3
CASIHPQGYNQPQHF	TGTGCCAGCATTCATCCCCAGGGTTATAATCAGCCCCAGCATTTT	.	.	TRBV27	TRBJ1-5
CASSLVVSGTEAFF	TGTGCCAGCAGCTTAGTGGTCAGTGGTACTGAAGCTTTCTTT	.	.	TRBV11-2	TRBJ1-1